The 20 T cell receptor beta chains below were found in one sample sequenced in a study of cytomegalovirus exposure and HLA in healthy donors. The PCR employed 60 Vbeta primers together with 13 Jbeta primers. Assay: immunoSEQ multiplex PCR; the TCRdb copy retains only in-frame clones and omits some. The sample table includes just under 60,000 clones. The sequenced sample was PBMCs. The receptors shown here come from a male donor in good health and CMV-seronegative.

The V and J genes are TRBV28 and TRBJ1-5, with D uncertain. Germline CDR1 and CDR2: MDHEN and SYDVKM. The CDR3 is 16 residues long. V lost 7 bases and J lost 0, with 16 bases in between. The chain's CDR3 is CASKVVGSDSNQPQHF. CDR3 nucleotide sequence: TGTGCCAGCAAAGTGGTAGGCAGCGATAGCAATCAGCCCCAGCATTTT.

The chain carries TRBV19 and TRBJ2-5; a weak D match, TRBD2 (7 bases). Trimming cost V 2 bases and J 2 bases, with 15 bases left between them. The CDR3 consists of 16 residues. In germline, CDR1 is LNHDA, CDR2 SQIVND (reference sequence). The CDR3 DNA is TGTGCCAGTAGTATATGGGGAAGGGGGGGGCAAGAGACCCAGTACTTC. Residues: CASSIWGRGGQETQYF.

This sequence joins TRBV29-1 and TRBJ2-3; no clear D. Trimming took 3 bases from V and 5 from J, leaving 6 bases between them. Germline loops: CDR1 SQVTM, CDR2 ANQGSEA. The CDR3 length is 11 residues. The DNA for the CDR3 is TGCAGCGTTGAGTTCGGAGATACGCAGTATTTT. It translates to CSVEFGDTQYF.

The V and J genes are TRBV14 and TRBJ2-7; TRBD1 matches at 11 bases. This CDR3 spans 15 amino acids. Germline V gene sequence: CDR1 SGHDN, CDR2 FVKESK. V was pared by 2 bases and J by 6 bases, with 6 bases of the junction left unmatched. The CDR3 sequence: CASSQPTGTGGEQYF. CDR3 DNA: TGTGCCAGCAGCCAACCCACCGGGACAGGGGGCGAGCAGTACTTC.

This CDR3 is CAWGSGTAPGTDTQYF. CDR3 nucleotides: TGTGCCTGGGGGTCCGGGACAGCCCCTGGCACAGATACGCAGTATTTT. This chain links TRBV30 with TRBJ2-3; 7 bases match TRBD1. The CDR3 has 16 residues. Per germline, CDR1 GTSNPN and CDR2 SVGIG (reference sequence). J was trimmed by 1 base and V by 5 bases; bases with no gene match: 12.

J is TRBJ1-6 and V is TRBV28, with a tentative D call TRBD1 (5 bases). V gave up 5 bases and J gave up 4 bases, with 9 bases separating them. This CDR3 is 14 amino acids long. Germline CDR1 and CDR2: MDHEN and SYDVKM. CDR3 DNA: TGTGCCAGCAGTCCCCAGGGTTATAATTCACCCCTCCACTTT. Amino acids: CASSPQGYNSPLHF.

This chain uses TRBV18 with TRBJ1-5, with D perhaps matching TRBD1 (5 bases). CDR3 length equals 15 residues. Trimming pared 2 bases from V and 3 bases from J, leaving 11 bases between. Germline lookup yields CDR1 KGHSH and CDR2 LQKENI. The CDR3 DNA is TGTGCCAGCTCACCAAACCAGGGCAACAATCAGCCCCAGCATTTT. It codes for CASSPNQGNNQPQHF.

The chain recombines TRBV7-8 with TRBJ2-7, with D possibly TRBD2 on 5 matching bases. Trimming cost V 3 bases and J 0 bases, with 12 bases left between them. This CDR3 has 15 residues. Germline loops: CDR1 SGHVS, CDR2 FQNEAQ. The CDR3 is CASSLEEGLSYEQYF. In DNA, the CDR3 is TGTGCCAGCAGCTTGGAGGAAGGACTCTCCTACGAGCAGTACTTC.

The chain carries TRBV7-2 and TRBJ2-1; 9 bases line up with TRBD2. Per germline, CDR1 SGHTA and CDR2 FQGNSA. There are 15 residues in the CDR3. V gave up 3 bases and J gave up 3 bases; unmatched junction bases: 3. The CDR3 sequence is CASSLDSGGYNEQFF. CDR3 sequence (DNA): TGTGCCAGCAGCTTGGATAGCGGGGGCTACAATGAGCAGTTCTTC.

The chain couples TRBV27 to TRBJ1-5, with no clear D. V lost 3 bases to trimming and J lost 1 base, with 7 bases between them. CDR3 length: 14 residues. Germline V gene sequence: CDR1 MNHEY, CDR2 SMNVEV (reference sequence). The CDR3, as DNA: TGTGCCAGCAGTTTCACCGGGAGCAATCAGCCCCAGCATTTT. Amino acid sequence: CASSFTGSNQPQHF.

The chain links TRBV28 to TRBJ1-2; TRBD1 matches 8 bases. This CDR3 has 14 residues. V was pared by 5 bases and J by 7 bases, with 9 bases of the junction left unmatched. Germline V gives CDR1 MDHEN, CDR2 SYDVKM. The CDR3 reads CASSTSPGGRGYTF. The CDR3 DNA is TGTGCCAGCAGTACATCCCCAGGGGGCCGTGGCTACACCTTC.

The V and J genes are TRBV6-5 and TRBJ2-2, with D unclear. V gave up 4 bases and J gave up 6 bases, with 3 bases separating them. This CDR3 region has 11 residues. The germline V gene encodes CDR1 MNHEY and CDR2 SVGAGI. CDR3 DNA: TGTGCCAGCAGTTCAGCCGGGGAGCTGTTTTTT. This sequence encodes CASSSAGELFF.

The CDR3: CASSLLTGSGYTF. CDR3 nucleotide sequence: TGCGCCAGCAGCTTGTTAACAGGTTCAGGCTACACCTTC. V and J are TRBV5-1 and TRBJ1-2; weak D call: TRBD1 (5 bases). CDR1 and CDR2 (germline): SGHRS, YFSETQ. The V gene lost 1 base and the J gene lost 8 bases, with 12 bases spanning the gap. This CDR3 region has 13 residues.

The rearrangement links TRBV9 to TRBJ1-4, with 8 bases that match TRBD1. Germline V gene lookup returns CDR1 SGDLS and CDR2 YYNGEE. The CDR3 is made up of 15 amino acids. With V trimmed by 0 bases and J by 5 bases, 3 bases remained unmatched. CDR3 sequence: CASSVGQGANEKLFF. In nucleotides, the CDR3 is TGTGCCAGCAGCGTAGGGCAGGGGGCAAATGAAAAACTGTTTTTT.

The V gene is TRBV19, the J gene TRBJ2-1, with D tentatively TRBD2 (5 bases). Germline V gene lookup returns CDR1 LNHDA and CDR2 SQIVND (reference sequence). V was trimmed by 0 bases and J by 1 base, leaving 10 bases between them. CDR3 length equals 16 residues. In DNA form, the CDR3 reads TGTGCCAGTAGTATAGATAGGTCGGGGTCCTACAATGAGCAGTTCTTC. This codes for CASSIDRSGSYNEQFF. Drawing the rest from reference TRBV19 and TRBJ2-1, the complete variable domain is DGGITQSPKYLFRKEGQNVTLSCEQNLNHDAMYWYRQDPGQGLRLIYYSQIVNDFQKGDIAEGYSVSREKKESFPLTVTSAQKNPTAFYLCASSIDRSGSYNEQFFGPGTRLTVL.

The chain couples TRBV6-5 to TRBJ1-5; D is unresolved. The CDR3 length is 14 residues. CDR1 and CDR2 from the germline V gene are MNHEY and SVGAGI. Between the trimmed V and J ends, which lost 5 bases and 9 bases, there was a span of 17 bases. Here the CDR3 reads CASSESGPGRPQHF. The CDR3 DNA follows: TGTGCCAGCAGTGAATCTGGGCCCGGCAGGCCCCAGCATTTT.

CDR3 nucleotide sequence: TGTGCCAGCAGCTTACTAGGCTCTGGGGCCAACGTCCTGACTTTC. Translation: CASSLLGSGANVLTF. The chain links TRBV7-2 to TRBJ2-6; D is uncertain. The ends were cut back, 2 bases at V and 0 bases at J, with 5 bases in the middle. This CDR3 is built from 15 residues. Germline CDR1 and CDR2: SGHTA and FQGNSA.

The chain carries TRBV29-1 and TRBJ2-5; 10 positions agree with TRBD2. Germline CDR1 is SQVTM and CDR2 is ANQGSEA. The ends lost 7 bases at V and 11 bases at J; junction bases unmatched: 16. The CDR3 runs to 14 residues. The CDR3 loop is CSAQTVAGGGEQYF. The CDR3 DNA reads TGCAGCGCCCAAACGGTAGCGGGAGGAGGGGAGCAGTACTTC.

The gene calls are TRBV18 and TRBJ2-1, with TRBD2 as a possible D gene (6 bases). The CDR3 loop spans 13 amino acids. V lost 6 bases and J 6 bases, leaving 12 bases between the germline ends. Germline V gene lookup returns CDR1 KGHSH and CDR2 LQKENI. CDR3 loop: CASSEGGTNEQFF. The CDR3 DNA reads as TGTGCCAGCTCCGAAGGAGGGACCAATGAGCAGTTCTTC.

V and J are TRBV5-8 and TRBJ2-5; D might be TRBD1 (5 bases). The CDR3 length is 12 residues. The germline CDR1 and CDR2 sequences are SGHTS and YDEGEE. The germline V and J ends were trimmed by 4 bases and 8 bases, with 12 bases remaining between them. CDR3 sequence: CASSRSQGTQYF. DNA of the CDR3: TGTGCCAGCAGCCGATCCCAGGGAACCCAGTACTTC.